One and the same sample provided the 28 T cell receptor beta chains below, sequenced in a study of blood T cell repertoires in COVID-19. Generated by immunoSEQ multiplex PCR, the TCRdb table keeps only in-frame clones and is missing some. The sample records a few hundred thousand clones, around 84% being singletons. The source material was PBMCs or T cells enriched from blood (not recorded which). The receptors were sampled from a woman between 50 and 59 years old who had been exposed to COVID-19.

V is TRBV28 and J is TRBJ1-1; no clear D gene. The CDR3 is made up of 14 amino acids. The germline V and J ends were trimmed by 3 bases and 7 bases, with 15 bases remaining between them. Germline CDR1 and CDR2: MDHEN and SYDVKM. CDR3 loop: CASSFARLAGEAFF. The DNA of the CDR3 is TGTGCCAGCAGTTTTGCCCGATTGGCAGGTGAAGCTTTCTTT.

The CDR3: CASSPEYTGELFF. CDR3 DNA: TGTGCCAGCAGTCCCGAGTACACCGGGGAGCTGTTTTTT. This chain joins TRBV12-3 or TRBV12-4 and TRBJ2-2; D unresolved. The CDR3 sequence is 13 residues long. V was trimmed by 5 bases and J by 3 bases, leaving 7 bases between them.

This rearrangement joins TRBV7-9 to TRBJ1-4, with 7 bases that match TRBD1. CDR3 length equals 18 residues. V lost 2 bases and J lost 0; bases outside the gene matches: 9. The germline V gene encodes CDR1 SEHNR and CDR2 FQNEAQ (reference sequence). CDR3 sequence: CASSLWDRVGPTNEKLFF. The CDR3 nucleotides read TGTGCCAGCAGCTTATGGGACAGAGTAGGACCAACTAATGAAAAACTGTTTTTT.

V is TRBV7-8 and J is TRBJ2-7, with TRBD1 matching 10 bases. Germline-derived CDR1 and CDR2 are SGHVS and FQNEAQ. CDR3 length: 16 amino acids. With 5 bases clipped from V and 1 base from J, the junction kept 8 bases outside the gene matches. The CDR3 coding sequence is TGTGCCAGCAGCCCCCTTGGACAGGGGGGATCCTACGAGCAGTACTTC. Translation: CASSPLGQGGSYEQYF.

This clone turned up a few times. The chain links TRBV3-1 (or the pseudogene TRBV3-2) to TRBJ1-5, with unresolved D. Germline V gene lookup returns CDR1 LGHDT and CDR2 YNNKEL (reference sequence). V was pared by 2 bases and J by 7 bases, with 12 bases between. This CDR3 is 14 amino acids long. The CDR3: CASSQSGMGQPQHF. For the CDR3, the DNA is TGTGCCAGCAGCCAATCGGGAATGGGGCAGCCCCAGCATTTT.

This chain links TRBV4-3 with TRBJ2-3; 7 bases are a match to TRBD2. The V and J ends lost 5 bases and 5 bases, in that order; junction bases with no gene match: 10. The length of the CDR3 is 15 residues. CDR1 is LGHNA and CDR2 is YSLEER in the germline V gene. The CDR3: CASSTGLVSGDTQYF. CDR3 DNA: TGCGCCAGCAGCACCGGACTAGTTTCAGGAGATACGCAGTATTTT.

The CDR3 reads CASSPLTGGEGNTIYF. CDR3 in DNA: TGTGCCAGCAGCCCGCTGACAGGGGGCGAAGGAAACACCATATATTTT. The chain links TRBV27 to TRBJ1-3; 10 bases align to TRBD1. CDR3 length: 16 amino acids. Germline V gives CDR1 MNHEY, CDR2 SMNVEV (reference sequence). The junction had 9 bases not matched to a gene; V was cut back by 6 bases and J by 4 bases.

The chain employs TRBV6-6 and TRBJ1-2, with a weak D call TRBD1 (6 bases). Trimming took 6 bases from V and 0 from J, leaving 29 bases between them. Germline V CDR1 and CDR2: MNHNY, SVGAGI (reference sequence). This CDR3 is built from 20 residues. Here the CDR3 DNA reads TGTGCCAGCAGCTATCATCCACCTACCCTTTGGACAGCTCCTAACTATGGCTACACCTTC. It specifies CASSYHPPTLWTAPNYGYTF.

V and J are TRBV27 and TRBJ1-2; 10 nucleotides match TRBD1. Germline trimming cut 3 bases from V and 7 bases from J; bases unmatched to any gene: 8. The germline CDR1 and CDR2 sequences are MNHEY and SMNVEV (reference sequence). The CDR3 spans 15 residues. The DNA for the CDR3 is TGTGCCAGCAGTTTCACTACGGGGACAGGGGCTGGCTACACCTTC. Translated, it gives CASSFTTGTGAGYTF.

CDR3 sequence reads: CASRTGTGVTYEQYF. As DNA, the CDR3 is TGTGCCAGCAGGACCGGGACAGGAGTAACCTACGAGCAGTACTTC. The chain links TRBV2 to TRBJ2-7; 8 bases fit TRBD1. This CDR3 is 15 amino acids long. The germline gives CDR1 SNHLY, CDR2 FYNNEI. With 6 bases clipped from V and 2 bases from J, the junction kept 9 bases outside the gene matches.

The chain links TRBV5-1 to TRBJ2-3; TRBD1 aligns across 8 bases. Trimming took 0 bases from V and 4 from J; bases not matched to a gene: 7. This CDR3 contains 16 residues. Germline-derived CDR1 and CDR2 are SGHRS and YFSETQ. The CDR3 spells CASSLAYGRGPDTQYF. The CDR3 coding sequence is TGCGCCAGCAGCTTGGCCTACGGCAGGGGGCCAGATACGCAGTATTTT.

The V gene is TRBV18, the J gene TRBJ2-3; 10 positions match TRBD2. The germline CDR1 and CDR2 sequences are KGHSH and LQKENI. V lost 2 bases, J lost 1 base, and 3 bases stayed unmatched. This CDR3 is 16 amino acids long. The CDR3 protein is CASSPASGGRTDTQYF. In nucleotides, the CDR3 is TGTGCCAGCTCACCAGCTAGCGGGGGTCGCACAGATACGCAGTATTTT.

The V gene is TRBV9, the J gene TRBJ1-1; D unclear. Trimming removed 0 bases at V and 5 bases at J, with 8 bases between. Germline-derived CDR1 and CDR2 are SGDLS and YYNGEE. The CDR3 is 13 residues long. CDR3 residues: CASSVDVGTEAFF. Here the CDR3 DNA reads TGTGCCAGCAGCGTAGATGTCGGGACTGAAGCTTTCTTT.

The table lists this clone with a count of one. The genes are TRBV6-5 and TRBJ2-3; 8 bases fit TRBD2. V shed 4 bases and J 4 bases; nucleotides not matched to a gene: 7. The CDR3 runs 15 residues. Germline values: CDR1 MNHEY, CDR2 SVGAGI. CDR3 residues: CASSLRPGGPDTQYF. The CDR3 DNA reads TGTGCCAGCAGTTTGAGGCCGGGGGGGCCAGATACGCAGTATTTT.

The chain has TRBV12-5 and TRBJ1-1, with 8 bases identical to TRBD1. This CDR3 has 13 residues. Germline-derived CDR1 and CDR2 are LGHNT and FRNRAP. V lost 4 bases, J lost 8 bases, and 6 bases stayed unmatched. Here the CDR3 DNA reads TGTGCTAGTGGTTGGTGGACAGGGCAGGAAGCTTTCTTT. Its translation is CASGWWTGQEAFF.

This chain uses TRBV2 with TRBJ1-1, with no clear D. CDR1 is SNHLY and CDR2 is FYNNEI in the germline V gene. V dropped 2 bases and J dropped 4 bases, with 14 bases sitting between them. There are 15 residues in the CDR3. In DNA, the CDR3 is TGTGCCAGCAGTGAAAGTAAGACGGGTGGCACTGAAGCTTTCTTT. Translation gives CASSESKTGGTEAFF.

V usage is TRBV5-3 and J usage is TRBJ1-5, with D possibly TRBD1 on 5 matching bases. TRBV5-3 is annotated as an ORF whose role is uncertain. Trimming took 0 bases from V and 0 from J, leaving 7 bases between them. This CDR3 is 15 amino acids long. In DNA form, the CDR3 reads TGTGCCAGAAGCTTGGGACAGAATAGCAATCAGCCCCAGCATTTT. As protein: CARSLGQNSNQPQHF.

The V gene is TRBV27, the J gene TRBJ1-1; possible D gene TRBD1, 5 bases. Per germline, CDR1 MNHEY and CDR2 SMNVEV (reference sequence). This CDR3 is 12 amino acids long. Trimming left V 1 base short and J 8 bases short, with 8 bases between. CDR3 loop: CASSLWGGEAFF. The CDR3 nucleotides are TGTGCCAGCAGTTTATGGGGGGGGGAAGCTTTCTTT.

This chain joins TRBV9 and TRBJ1-4; TRBD1 matches at 7 bases. Germline V lookup: CDR1 SGDLS, CDR2 YYNGEE. The CDR3 totals 14 residues. Trimming removed 4 bases from V and 6 bases from J; junction bases left unmatched: 6. The CDR3 is CASSFAGTDEKLFF. The CDR3 coding sequence is TGTGCCAGCAGCTTCGCCGGGACAGATGAAAAACTGTTTTTT.

V gene TRBV5-1 combines with J gene TRBJ2-2; 10 bases align to TRBD1. CDR1 is SGHRS, CDR2 YFSETQ, per germline. The length of the CDR3 is 15 residues. After removal of 4 bases from V and 1 base from J, the junction contained 1 base not matched to a gene. The CDR3 DNA reads as TGCGCCAGCAGCCGGACAGGGGGGAACACCGGGGAGCTGTTTTTT. Translation: CASSRTGGNTGELFF.

J is TRBJ1-4 and V is TRBV9; 12 bases are a match to TRBD1. The CDR3 consists of 17 residues. Per germline, CDR1 SGDLS and CDR2 YYNGEE. V lost 2 bases, J lost 8 bases, and 10 bases stayed unmatched. The DNA of the CDR3 is TGTGCCAGCAGCGTGGGGGACAGGGGGCCTAGCGGAGAAAAACTGTTTTTT. It codes for CASSVGDRGPSGEKLFF.

The rearrangement uses TRBV2 and TRBJ2-3; no clear D gene. V was shortened by 7 bases and J by 6 bases, with 20 bases between the two germline ends. Germline V lookup: CDR1 SNHLY, CDR2 FYNNEI. This CDR3 has 15 amino acids. The CDR3 reads CASTLSPGLADTQYF. The CDR3 DNA follows: TGTGCCAGCACCTTATCCCCGGGTTTAGCCGATACGCAGTATTTT.

The chain combines TRBV10-3 with TRBJ1-1, with D tentatively TRBD1 (5 bases). V shed 3 bases and J shed 0 bases, with 8 bases lying between them. The germline V gene encodes CDR1 ENHRY and CDR2 SYGVKD. The CDR3 has 14 amino acids. Written as DNA, the CDR3 is TGTGCCATCAGTGACGACAGAGTGAACACTGAAGCTTTCTTT. Its translation is CAISDDRVNTEAFF.

The chain couples TRBV14 to TRBJ1-1, with 7 bases that match TRBD1. With V trimmed by 4 bases and J by 1 base, 6 bases remained unmatched. CDR1 is SGHDN and CDR2 is FVKESK in the germline V gene. This CDR3 has 15 residues. In nucleotides, the CDR3 is TGTGCCAGCAGCCGCGGACAGGCGAGGAACACTGAAGCTTTCTTT. It is translated as CASSRGQARNTEAFF.

The table lists this clone with a count of one. The chain recombines TRBV6-5 with TRBJ2-3, with 10 positions matching TRBD1. There are 13 residues in the CDR3. Germline assignment: CDR1 MNHEY and CDR2 SVGAGI. After removal of 6 bases from V and 10 bases from J, the junction contained 7 bases not matched to a gene. CDR3 in DNA: TGTGCCAGCAGCGCAACCGGGACAGGGGCGCAGTATTTT. As protein: CASSATGTGAQYF.

This chain connects TRBV5-4 to TRBJ2-7; tentatively, D is TRBD1 (5 bases). The germline V gene encodes CDR1 SGHNT and CDR2 YYREEE (reference sequence). V gave up 4 bases and J gave up 6 bases, with 17 bases separating them. CDR3 length: 14 residues. CDR3 sequence: CASSPYSVGREQYF. The DNA for the CDR3 is TGTGCCAGCAGCCCTTATTCGGTGGGGCGCGAGCAGTACTTC.

This clone was observed once. J is TRBJ2-7 and V is TRBV7-9; D perhaps matches TRBD2 (6 bases). CDR1 is SEHNR, CDR2 FQNEAQ, per germline (reference sequence). V gave up 5 bases and J gave up 2 bases, with 13 bases separating them. This CDR3 is 14 amino acids long. Written as DNA, the CDR3 is TGTGCCAGCAGCCGAGGAGGGTTCCCCTACGAGCAGTACTTC. Its translation is CASSRGGFPYEQYF.

The V gene is TRBV29-1, the J gene TRBJ1-1; TRBD1 might be the D (5 bases). The CDR3 runs 12 residues. Germline CDR1 SQVTM, CDR2 ANQGSEA. The ends were cut back, 3 bases at V and 11 bases at J, with 16 bases in the middle. CDR3 coding DNA: TGCAGCGTTGAGAGGCAGGGAATCCCGGCTTTCTTT. Amino acids: CSVERQGIPAFF. The whole variable domain, filled in from reference TRBV29-1 and TRBJ1-1, reads SAVISQKPSRDICQRGTSLTIQCQVDSQVTMMFWYRQQPGQSLTLIATANQGSEATYESGFVIDKFPISRPNLTFSTLTVSNMSPEDSSIYLCSVERQGIPAFFGQGTRLTVV.